The following is a T cell receptor beta chain sequence with its context. The antigen remains unidentified. V lost 4 bases and J 4 bases, leaving 11 bases between the germline ends. The CDR3 has 14 residues. Germline V gene sequence: CDR1 LNHDA, CDR2 SQIVND (reference sequence). Generated by immunoSEQ multiplex PCR, the TCRdb table keeps only in-frame clones and is missing some. The sample carries some 130,000 clones, 75% to 90% recorded once. The entry originates in a study of T cell responses to AZD1222 COVID-19 vaccine. About the study: Second doses were pooled across both intervals (about 4 or about 12 weeks).

Study results and caveats: Dominant CD4 TCR responses targeted spike regions 160-218 and 743-854. Targets within unmutated variant regions were reportedly found for nearly half of spike-specific TCRs. Recipients of AZD1222 seropositive at baseline numbered only five or six.

The chain has TRBV19 and TRBJ1-3; no definite D call. The TCR was taken from an adult in good health. Sample: peripheral blood, taken on day 0 of AZD1222 vaccination. CDR3 loop: CASSTFNEGNTIYF. The CDR3 bases are TGTGCCAGTAGTACATTTAATGAGGGAAACACCATATATTTT.